The 20 T cell receptor beta chains below all came from one sample that was sequenced in a study of spatial heterogeneity in lung cancer. Time point noted: blood at routine non-recurrence follow-up after resection. Each CDR3 protein gets one entry after TCRdb re-called the 5' RACE reads with MiXCR. This repertoire shows more than 40,000 distinct CDR3 sequences, about 22% found once; its top ten account for less than 8.5%. The source material was PBMCs, sampled at follow-up. These receptors were obtained from a female donor with early-stage non-small cell lung cancer.

The sample holds a few counts of this clonotype. The V call is TRBV11-2, the J call TRBJ2-3; 11 positions agree with TRBD2. The V segment lost 7 bases and the J segment 6 bases; nucleotides outside the gene matches: 18. The CDR3 is 18 residues long. Germline assignment: CDR1 SGHAT and CDR2 FQNNGV. CDR3 sequence: CASTGLAGGNDKIDTQYF. The CDR3 DNA reads TGTGCCAGCACCGGCCTAGCGGGGGGCAACGACAAAATTGATACGCAGTATTTT.

V and J are TRBV5-1 and TRBJ2-7; D is uncertain. Trimming removed 0 bases from V and 6 bases from J, with 7 bases in between. This CDR3 region has 12 residues. Per the germline V gene, CDR1 is SGHRS and CDR2 is YFSETQ. The DNA for the CDR3 is TGCGCCAGCAGCTTGGATAGAATCGAGCAGTACTTC. Residues: CASSLDRIEQYF.

This clonotype has only a few counts. The V and J genes are TRBV7-9 and TRBJ1-1; D is perhaps TRBD1 (5 bases). Germline CDR1 and CDR2: SEHNR and FQNEAQ (reference sequence). The CDR3 extends over 11 amino acids. V was trimmed by 5 bases and J by 10 bases, leaving 11 bases between them. CDR3: CASSGTGRAFF. CDR3 DNA sequence: TGTGCCAGCAGCGGGACGGGACGAGCTTTCTTT.

This clonotype was observed a handful of times. V usage is TRBV20-1 and J usage is TRBJ1-1, with unresolved D. Trimming removed 4 bases at V and 6 bases at J, with 9 bases between. Germline V CDR1 and CDR2: DFQATT, SNEGSKA (reference sequence). The CDR3 has 11 amino acids. CDR3 loop: CSAKARAEAFF. The CDR3 DNA is TGCAGTGCTAAGGCAAGGGCTGAAGCTTTCTTT.

This clonotype was seen a few times. The chain joins TRBV2 to TRBJ1-5; no reliable D call. The CDR3 runs to 13 residues. The V gene lost 3 bases and the J gene lost 1 base, with 4 bases spanning the gap. Germline CDR1 and CDR2: SNHLY and FYNNEI. DNA of the CDR3: TGTGCCAGCAGTGACCAGAGCAATCAGCCCCAGCATTTT. Its protein is CASSDQSNQPQHF.

V usage is TRBV12-3 or TRBV12-4 and J usage is TRBJ2-1; the D is unclear. The germline V and J ends were trimmed by 4 bases and 0 bases, with 7 bases remaining between them. The CDR3 loop spans 14 amino acids. In DNA form, the CDR3 reads TGTGCCAGCAGTTACCCGAGCTCCTACAATGAGCAGTTCTTC. Translated: CASSYPSSYNEQFF.

The rearrangement links TRBV29-1 to TRBJ1-5, with 7 bases lining up with TRBD1. The CDR3 covers 13 residues. Germline CDR1 is SQVTM and CDR2 is ANQGSEA. V was pared by 3 bases and J by 4 bases, with 3 bases of the junction left unmatched. CDR3 DNA: TGCAGCGTTGACAGGGACAGAAATCAGCCCCAGCATTTT. It specifies CSVDRDRNQPQHF. The variable domain in full, completed from reference TRBV29-1 and TRBJ1-5, reads SAVISQKPSRDICQRGTSLTIQCQVDSQVTMMFWYRQQPGQSLTLIATANQGSEATYESGFVIDKFPISRPNLTFSTLTVSNMSPEDSSIYLCSVDRDRNQPQHFGDGTRLSIL.

The rearrangement links TRBV3-1 to TRBJ1-2; D not resolved. This CDR3 spans 13 amino acids. V lost 2 bases and J 8 bases, leaving 12 bases between the germline ends. Germline V gives CDR1 LGHDT, CDR2 YNNKEL (reference sequence). The CDR3 spells CASSQLGSSGYTF. For the CDR3, the DNA is TGTGCCAGCAGCCAATTGGGGAGTAGCGGCTACACCTTC.

J is TRBJ1-2 and V is TRBV14; D remains unclear. The V gene lost 4 bases and the J gene lost 4 bases, with 13 bases spanning the gap. The CDR3 contains 14 residues. Per the germline V gene, CDR1 is SGHDN and CDR2 is FVKESK. CDR3 in DNA: TGTGCCAGCAGCCCATTTGGGATATTCTATGGCTACACCTTC. This encodes CASSPFGIFYGYTF.

J is TRBJ2-2 and V is TRBV3-1; D not certain. Germline values: CDR1 LGHDT, CDR2 YNNKEL (reference sequence). The CDR3 runs 13 residues. Between the trimmed V and J ends, which lost 1 base and 7 bases, there was a span of 7 bases. CDR3 sequence: CASSQVKGGELFF. The CDR3 nucleotides read TGTGCCAGCAGCCAAGTTAAAGGCGGGGAGCTGTTTTTT.

The V and J genes are TRBV20-1 and TRBJ2-3; D uncertain. V was pared by 2 bases and J by 0 bases, with 9 bases between. This CDR3 is built from 14 residues. The germline CDR1 and CDR2 sequences are DFQATT and SNEGSKA (reference sequence). The CDR3 nucleotides read TGCAGTGCTAGACCGATGGGTAGCACAGATACGCAGTATTTT. Translation gives CSARPMGSTDTQYF.

The sample holds a few counts of this clonotype. The rearrangement joins TRBV4-1 to TRBJ1-5; 8 bases align to TRBD1. CDR3 length equals 15 residues. With V trimmed by 0 bases and J by 9 bases, 7 bases remained unmatched. Germline V gene sequence: CDR1 MGHRA, CDR2 YSYEKL. In nucleotides, the CDR3 is TGCGCCAGCAGCCAAGAGGGGGACAGGAGATGGCCCCAGCATTTT. This translates into CASSQEGDRRWPQHF.

This clonotype has just a few counts. V and J are TRBV18 and TRBJ1-5; no firm D call. V dropped 1 base and J dropped 1 base, with 8 bases sitting between them. The CDR3 loop spans 15 amino acids. The germline V gene encodes CDR1 KGHSH and CDR2 LQKENI. CDR3 region: CASSPRAGSNQPQHF. In DNA form, the CDR3 reads TGTGCCAGCTCACCACGGGCCGGGAGCAATCAGCCCCAGCATTTT.

This clonotype was seen a few times. The CDR3 DNA is TGTGCCAGCAGCCAAGCCTGGACAGGGAGAGGCTATGGCTACACCTTC. Its protein is CASSQAWTGRGYGYTF. The rearrangement uses TRBV3-1 and TRBJ1-2; 8 bases are shared with TRBD1. The germline V gene encodes CDR1 LGHDT and CDR2 YNNKEL (reference sequence). The CDR3 covers 16 residues. The V segment lost 1 base and the J segment 4 bases; nucleotides outside the gene matches: 8.

The sample holds many counts of this clonotype. CDR3: CASELAGTGELFF. CDR3 nucleotide sequence: TGTGCCAGCGAGCTAGCGGGAACCGGGGAGCTGTTTTTT. The chain joins TRBV25-1 to TRBJ2-2; the match to TRBD2 covers 9 bases. Germline V CDR1 and CDR2: MGHDK, SYGVNS. This CDR3 comprises 13 residues. The V segment lost 8 bases and the J segment 5 bases; nucleotides outside the gene matches: 3.

This clonotype has a handful of counts. The rearrangement links TRBV12-3 or TRBV12-4 to TRBJ2-7; the match to TRBD2 covers 7 bases. The CDR3 spans 13 residues. V was pared by 6 bases and J by 5 bases, with 7 bases of the junction left unmatched. The CDR3 nucleotides read TGTGCCAGCAGCCGGGGACTAATCCACGAGCAGTACTTC. Protein product: CASSRGLIHEQYF.

The chain has TRBV20-1 and TRBJ2-1; 9 nucleotides match TRBD2. Germline CDR1 is DFQATT and CDR2 is SNEGSKA (reference sequence). J lost 7 bases, V lost 4 bases, and 11 bases had no gene match. The CDR3 spans 15 residues. CDR3 in amino acids: CSATSFWTSVNEQFF. The CDR3 DNA is TGCAGTGCTACATCATTTTGGACTAGCGTAAATGAGCAGTTCTTC.

CDR3 in amino acids: CASSPVVSGANVLTF. The CDR3, as DNA: TGTGCCAGCAGTCCGGTTGTCTCTGGGGCCAACGTCCTGACTTTC. The V call is TRBV25-1, the J call TRBJ2-6; D remains ambiguous. V gave up 5 bases and J gave up 0 bases, with 8 bases separating them. The CDR3 is made up of 15 amino acids. In germline, CDR1 is MGHDK, CDR2 SYGVNS. Full variable domain (outside the CDR3, taken from reference TRBV25-1 and TRBJ2-6): EADIYQTPRYLVIGTGKKITLECSQTMGHDKMYWYQQDPGMELHLIHYSYGVNSTEKGDLSSESTVSRIRTEHFPLTLESARPSHTSQYLCASSPVVSGANVLTFGAGSRLTVL.

DNA of the CDR3: TGCAGTGCTATCAGGATGGGTGGCGGCAATCAGCCCCAGCATTTT. Protein product: CSAIRMGGGNQPQHF. The chain links TRBV20-1 to TRBJ1-5, with D uncertain. The V end was cut by 4 bases, the J end by 2 bases, with 15 bases between. This CDR3 contains 15 residues. Germline lookup yields CDR1 DFQATT and CDR2 SNEGSKA (reference sequence).

V is TRBV20-1 and J is TRBJ1-3, with D unclear. Germline lookup yields CDR1 DFQATT and CDR2 SNEGSKA (reference sequence). This CDR3 contains 11 residues. The DNA for the CDR3 is TGCAGCGTCGAGACTGGAAACACCATATATTTT. Encoded protein: CSVETGNTIYF.